The 19 T cell receptor beta chains below all came from one sample that was sequenced in a study of T cell responses to AZD1222 COVID-19 vaccine. TCRdb's table, derived via immunoSEQ multiplex PCR, lists solely in-frame clones and lacks some. Of 89,000 or so clones listed, 85% to 95% were seen once; the top ten hold around 26%. The source was peripheral blood, collected 28 days after the second AZD1222 dose. All receptors derive from an adult who received the AZD1222 COVID-19 vaccine.

This chain joins TRBV28 and TRBJ1-4; 7 bases align to TRBD1. Trimming cost V 5 bases and J 0 bases; bases outside gene matches: 6. Germline V gene lookup returns CDR1 MDHEN and CDR2 SYDVKM. The CDR3 covers 16 residues. Written as DNA, the CDR3 is TGTGCCAGCAGTCTAAGGGACAGAGCAACTAATGAAAAACTGTTTTTT. Translation: CASSLRDRATNEKLFF.

This clone was detected only once. The chain links TRBV5-4 to TRBJ2-2; D unclear. CDR1 is SGHNT and CDR2 is YYREEE in the germline V gene (reference sequence). Trimming shortened V by 3 bases and J by 4 bases, and 13 bases separated the two germline ends. CDR3 size: 15 residues. For the CDR3, the DNA is TGTGCCAGCAGCTCGTCTGCCGCTTTCACCGGGGAGCTGTTTTTT. Translated, it gives CASSSSAAFTGELFF. The full variable domain, completed using reference TRBV5-4 and TRBJ2-2, is ETGVTQSPTHLIKTRGQQVTLRCSSQSGHNTVSWYQQALGQGPQFIFQYYREEENGRGNFPPRFSGLQFPNYSSELNVNALELDDSALYLCASSSSAAFTGELFFGEGSRLTVL.

The chain recombines TRBV18 with TRBJ1-2, with 7 bases fitting TRBD1. The CDR3 is 17 residues long. Germline CDR1 is KGHSH and CDR2 is LQKENI. Germline trimming cut 3 bases from V and 6 bases from J; bases unmatched to any gene: 16. CDR3 sequence reads: CASSPTPGGGGADGYTF. The DNA for the CDR3 is TGTGCCAGCTCACCGACACCAGGCGGAGGGGGCGCGGATGGCTACACCTTC.

This chain uses TRBV7-9 with TRBJ2-1; 8 bases align to TRBD2. The CDR3 spans 16 residues. Trimming took 5 bases from V and 4 from J; bases not matched to a gene: 10. Germline lookup yields CDR1 SEHNR and CDR2 FQNEAQ (reference sequence). The CDR3: CASSQRVVAGYNEQFF. CDR3 coding DNA: TGTGCCAGCAGCCAACGGGTGGTAGCGGGATACAATGAGCAGTTCTTC.

The V gene is TRBV19, the J gene TRBJ1-1; D is uncertain. V lost 6 bases and J 3 bases, leaving 17 bases between the germline ends. The CDR3 is made up of 15 amino acids. Germline-derived CDR1 and CDR2 are LNHDA and SQIVND (reference sequence). The CDR3: CASRKGSPWDTEAFF. For the CDR3, the DNA is TGTGCCAGTAGGAAGGGCTCCCCTTGGGACACTGAAGCTTTCTTT.

The chain employs TRBV29-1 and TRBJ1-2; TRBD1 matches at 9 bases. Trimming removed 6 bases from V and 8 bases from J; junction bases left unmatched: 4. Germline V CDR1 and CDR2: SQVTM, ANQGSEA. CDR3 length equals 11 residues. CDR3 nucleotide sequence: TGCAGCGTGCCGGGACAGGGCGGCTACACCTTC. This encodes CSVPGQGGYTF.

J is TRBJ1-4 and V is TRBV11-2; 7 bases are shared with TRBD1. CDR3 length equals 19 residues. The V and J ends lost 1 base and 0 bases, in that order; junction bases with no gene match: 11. The germline V gene has CDR1 SGHAT and CDR2 FQNNGV. The CDR3 region is CASSLVKGARAPTNEKLFF. The CDR3 nucleotides are TGTGCCAGCAGCTTAGTGAAGGGGGCCCGCGCGCCAACTAATGAAAAACTGTTTTTT.

The chain joins TRBV2 to TRBJ2-2; D is unresolved. The CDR3 is made up of 12 amino acids. In germline, CDR1 is SNHLY, CDR2 FYNNEI. V was trimmed by 7 bases and J by 7 bases, leaving 10 bases between them. The CDR3 sequence is CASTRTIGELFF. CDR3 DNA sequence: TGTGCCAGCACGAGGACGATCGGGGAGCTGTTTTTT.

The chain links TRBV28 to TRBJ2-3; 7 positions agree with TRBD1. Unmatched junction bases numbered 7, after V lost 1 base and J lost 6 bases. The V gene's germline CDR1 is MDHEN and CDR2 SYDVKM. There are 15 residues in the CDR3. This CDR3 is CASSLYRQGVDTQYF. CDR3 in DNA: TGTGCCAGCAGTTTATATAGACAGGGCGTTGATACGCAGTATTTT.

The chain has TRBV7-8 and TRBJ2-1, with a possible D match to TRBD1 (6 bases). Germline loops: CDR1 SGHVS, CDR2 FQNEAQ. The V end was cut by 5 bases, the J end by 0 bases, with 14 bases between. CDR3 size: 16 residues. The chain's CDR3 is CASSRGPDSSYNEQFF. Here the CDR3 DNA reads TGTGCCAGCAGCCGAGGACCGGACAGCTCCTACAATGAGCAGTTCTTC.

This clone was found once. This chain's CDR3 is CASTPFGSNTGELFF. For the CDR3, the DNA is TGTGCCAGCACCCCCTTTGGGTCGAACACCGGGGAGCTGTTTTTT. The rearrangement links TRBV6-5 to TRBJ2-2, with D hard to call. Germline loops: CDR1 MNHEY, CDR2 SVGAGI. The ends were cut back, 7 bases at V and 0 bases at J, with 12 bases in the middle. The CDR3 consists of 15 residues.

This chain connects TRBV11-1 to TRBJ1-5; 9 positions agree with TRBD1. The CDR3 spans 15 residues. From germline, CDR1 is SGHAT and CDR2 FQDESV (reference sequence). J gave up 5 bases and V 6 bases, and 8 bases lay outside the gene matches. The CDR3 is CASSPGQGRDQPQHF. In DNA form, the CDR3 reads TGTGCCAGCAGTCCTGGACAGGGGAGGGATCAGCCCCAGCATTTT.

The CDR3 DNA sequence: TGCGCCAGCAGCCAAGAGGTTTTCAGGCTGAACACTGAAGCTTTCTTT. Translated: CASSQEVFRLNTEAFF. The chain couples TRBV4-3 to TRBJ1-1; D remains unclear. V was cut by 0 bases and J by 0 bases, with 11 bases left in between. In germline, CDR1 is LGHNA, CDR2 YSLEER. This CDR3 region has 16 residues.

The chain carries TRBV19 and TRBJ2-5, with 9 positions matching TRBD2. V shed 6 bases, J shed 1 base, and the junction held 9 bases outside the gene matches. The CDR3 has 16 residues. CDR1 is LNHDA, CDR2 SQIVND, per germline (reference sequence). As DNA, the CDR3 is TGTGCCAGTAGCATTCTCTCTAGCGGGATCCAAGAGACCCAGTACTTC. Its protein product is CASSILSSGIQETQYF.

This chain joins TRBV29-1 and TRBJ1-2; D gene ambiguous. CDR1 is SQVTM, CDR2 ANQGSEA, per germline. CDR3 length equals 12 residues. The V end was cut by 6 bases, the J end by 3 bases, with 11 bases between. The CDR3 region is CSVYLTDYGYTF. The CDR3 DNA sequence: TGCAGCGTATACTTAACAGACTATGGCTACACCTTC.

The chain has TRBV9 and TRBJ2-3; maybe TRBD2 (5 bases). CDR3 length: 14 amino acids. In germline, CDR1 is SGDLS, CDR2 YYNGEE. Deletions cut 1 base from V and 1 base from J, with 7 bases between. In nucleotides, the CDR3 is TGTGCCAGCAGCGTACTTAGCGGCACAGATACGCAGTATTTT. This translates into CASSVLSGTDTQYF. The whole variable domain, filled in from reference TRBV9 and TRBJ2-3, reads DSGVTQTPKHLITATGQRVTLRCSPRSGDLSVYWYQQSLDQGLQFLIQYYNGEERAKGNILERFSAQQFPDLHSELNLSSLELGDSALYFCASSVLSGTDTQYFGPGTRLTVL.

The chain uses TRBV25-1 and TRBJ1-3; D remains unclear. The CDR3 consists of 14 residues. Trimming took 1 base from V and 2 from J, leaving 6 bases between them. Germline values: CDR1 MGHDK, CDR2 SYGVNS. This CDR3 is CASSESAAGNTIYF. In DNA, the CDR3 is TGTGCCAGCAGTGAATCGGCAGCTGGAAACACCATATATTTT.

The chain employs TRBV15 and TRBJ1-2, with TRBD1 as a possible D gene (5 bases). The V and J ends lost 2 bases and 5 bases respectively, with 18 bases between them. Per the germline V gene, CDR1 is LNHNV and CDR2 is YYDKDF (reference sequence). This CDR3 has 16 residues. The CDR3 sequence: CATSRQQGSAMYGYTF. The CDR3 DNA is TGTGCCACCAGCAGACAGCAGGGTTCGGCGATGTATGGCTACACCTTC.

The chain carries TRBV3-1 (or the pseudogene TRBV3-2) and TRBJ2-3; D is unclear. This CDR3 is 14 amino acids long. Germline V gene lookup returns CDR1 LGHDT and CDR2 YNNKEL (reference sequence). The ends were cut back, 2 bases at V and 2 bases at J, with 8 bases in the middle. The DNA for the CDR3 is TGTGCCAGCAGCCAACGCAGGAACACAGATACGCAGTATTTT. Its translation is CASSQRRNTDTQYF.